The 27 T cell receptor beta chains presented below share a single source sample, sequenced in a study of blood T cell repertoires in COVID-19. TCRdb's copy holds only in-frame clones and misses some; the assay was immunoSEQ multiplex PCR. The table includes about 270,000 clones, around 86% detected once. The sequenced sample consisted of peripheral blood. The receptors stem from an older woman with active or convalescent COVID-19.

The rearrangement joins TRBV9 to TRBJ1-2; TRBD1 is a possible D gene (6 bases). Trimming stripped 0 bases from V and 3 bases from J, with 9 bases between. Germline CDR1 reads SGDLS; CDR2 reads YYNGEE. The CDR3 has 14 residues. CDR3 in amino acids: CASSVGGTYYGYTF. The CDR3 nucleotides are TGTGCCAGCAGCGTAGGAGGGACATACTATGGCTACACCTTC.

Written as DNA, the CDR3 is TGTGCCAGCAGCTTACATAGCGGGGGGGCGTTCTTC. This codes for CASSLHSGGAFF. The V and J genes are TRBV7-9 and TRBJ2-1; 11 nucleotides match TRBD2. J gave up 15 bases and V 2 bases, and 3 bases lay outside the gene matches. The CDR3 length is 12 residues. Germline loops: CDR1 SEHNR, CDR2 FQNEAQ (reference sequence).

The rearrangement links TRBV27 to TRBJ1-1; TRBD1 might be the D (6 bases). There are 16 residues in the CDR3. The ends were cut back, 2 bases at V and 0 bases at J, with 13 bases in the middle. The germline gives CDR1 MNHEY, CDR2 SMNVEV (reference sequence). The DNA of the CDR3 is TGTGCCAGCAGTTTAGGGTACACAGGGATGAACACTGAAGCTTTCTTT. It codes for CASSLGYTGMNTEAFF.

This chain joins TRBV7-9 and TRBJ2-1; possible D gene TRBD1, 6 bases. The germline CDR1 and CDR2 sequences are SEHNR and FQNEAQ (reference sequence). V lost 2 bases and J lost 0, with 11 bases in between. This CDR3 has 16 amino acids. The CDR3 DNA is TGTGCCAGCAGCTTACCACAGGGTGGCTCCTACAATGAGCAGTTCTTC. Protein sequence: CASSLPQGGSYNEQFF.

The chain joins TRBV20-1 to TRBJ2-3, with 10 nucleotides matching TRBD2. The CDR3 is 15 amino acids. V shed 3 bases and J 0 bases; nucleotides not matched to a gene: 3. Looked up from germline, CDR1 is DFQATT and CDR2 is SNEGSKA (reference sequence). The DNA of the CDR3 is TGCAGTGCTAGTACTAGCGGGGTCAGCACAGATACGCAGTATTTT. Its protein is CSASTSGVSTDTQYF.

The J gene is TRBJ2-2, the V gene TRBV21-1; the D call of TRBD2 is as the table states it, not checked on the DNA. TRBV21-1 is flagged as a pseudogene. The CDR3 is made up of 16 amino acids. CDR3 DNA: TGTGCCAGCAGCAAAACCGGGGAGAGGATCCAAGAGGAGCTGTTTTTT. It specifies CASSKTGERIQEELFF.

The V and J genes are TRBV29-1 and TRBJ2-7; TRBD2 might be the D (6 bases). Deletions cut 5 bases from V and 2 bases from J, with 10 bases between. Looked up from germline, CDR1 is SQVTM and CDR2 is ANQGSEA. The CDR3 has 12 residues. CDR3 protein: CSVFSGAYEQYF. In DNA form, the CDR3 reads TGCAGCGTTTTTTCGGGAGCCTACGAGCAGTACTTC.

This CDR3 is CASSARDRGDYGYTF. In nucleotides, the CDR3 is TGCGCCAGCAGCGCCCGGGACAGGGGTGACTATGGCTACACCTTC. V is TRBV5-1 and J is TRBJ1-2, with TRBD1 identical over 10 bases. J was trimmed by 3 bases and V by 4 bases; bases with no gene match: 6. The germline CDR1 and CDR2 sequences are SGHRS and YFSETQ. The CDR3 has 15 amino acids.

There are a few counts of this clone. The rearrangement links TRBV5-6 to TRBJ2-7; 12 positions agree with TRBD2. Germline V lookup: CDR1 SGHDT, CDR2 YYEEEE. V was clipped by 4 bases and J by 6 bases; unmatched bases: 5. The CDR3 is 14 amino acids. CDR3 sequence: CASSLGLAGLEQYF. Written as DNA, the CDR3 is TGTGCCAGCAGCCTTGGACTAGCGGGGCTCGAGCAGTACTTC.

As concerns this clone: This sample includes further DNA sequences coding for the same CDR3. The chain employs TRBV7-2 and TRBJ2-7, with D uncertain. The germline V gene has CDR1 SGHTA and CDR2 FQGNSA. V lost 5 bases to trimming and J lost 0 bases, with 11 bases between them. The CDR3 loop spans 14 amino acids. The DNA for the CDR3 is TGTGCCAGCAGCCCGAGACGGAGCTCCTACGAGCAGTACTTC. This translates into CASSPRRSSYEQYF. Complete variable domain (other parts from reference TRBV7-2 and TRBJ2-7): GAGVSQSPSNKVTEKGKDVELRCDPISGHTALYWYRQSLGQGLEFLIYFQGNSAPDKSGLPSDRFSAERTGGSVSTLTIQRTQQEDSAVYLCASSPRRSSYEQYFGPGTRLTVT.

The chain is built from TRBV2 and TRBJ2-1; D possibly corresponds to TRBD1 (5 bases). V was shortened by 6 bases and J by 0 bases, with 12 bases between the two germline ends. The CDR3 runs to 15 residues. Germline CDR1 reads SNHLY; CDR2 reads FYNNEI. CDR3 region: CASREAGFSYNEQFF. As DNA, the CDR3 is TGTGCCAGCAGAGAGGCAGGGTTCTCCTACAATGAGCAGTTCTTC.

The V gene is TRBV3-1 (or the pseudogene TRBV3-2), the J gene TRBJ2-3, with 10 bases fitting TRBD2. The CDR3 has 16 residues. V shed 3 bases and J 3 bases; nucleotides not matched to a gene: 6. Germline assignment: CDR1 LGHDT and CDR2 YNNKEL (reference sequence). This chain's CDR3 is CASSHRTLAGTDTQYF. For the CDR3, the DNA is TGTGCCAGCAGCCATCGAACACTAGCGGGGACAGATACGCAGTATTTT.

The chain uses TRBV5-4 and TRBJ1-4; the D gene is possibly TRBD1 (6 bases). This CDR3 contains 15 residues. The germline V gene encodes CDR1 SGHNT and CDR2 YYREEE (reference sequence). V was clipped by 1 base and J by 6 bases, with 13 bases between them. The CDR3 protein is CASSLRDIGDEKLFF. The CDR3 nucleotides are TGTGCCAGCAGCTTGCGGGACATCGGGGATGAAAAACTGTTTTTT.

V usage is TRBV7-2 and J usage is TRBJ2-7; 9 bases line up with TRBD2. V trimming: 2 bases; J trimming: 5 bases; junction bases outside the gene matches: 7. Germline CDR1 SGHTA, CDR2 FQGNSA. This CDR3 region has 15 residues. CDR3 sequence (DNA): TGTGCCAGCAGCTTAACGCGCGGGGGGGCTCACGAGCAGTACTTC. Protein: CASSLTRGGAHEQYF.

The DNA of the CDR3 is TGTGCCAGCGTGAACGGGGGGCCCAGAGCCGATTACAATGAGCAGTTCTTC. Translating gives CASVNGGPRADYNEQFF. The chain recombines TRBV5-4 with TRBJ2-1, with D perhaps TRBD2 (7 bases). Germline V lookup: CDR1 SGHNT, CDR2 YYREEE (reference sequence). There are 17 residues in the CDR3. With 7 bases removed from V and 4 bases from J, the gap between germline ends came to 24 bases.

This chain connects TRBV11-3 to TRBJ1-5, with TRBD1 as a possible D gene (5 bases). The V end was cut by 9 bases, the J end by 3 bases, with 12 bases between. Germline V gene lookup returns CDR1 SGHNT and CDR2 YENEEA. The CDR3 sequence is 13 residues long. CDR3 nucleotide sequence: TGTGCCAGAAAGGGCAGGGTCAATCAGCCCCAGCATTTT. Residues: CARKGRVNQPQHF.

The rearrangement uses TRBV9 and TRBJ2-1, with 8 bases aligning to TRBD1. V shed 4 bases and J 2 bases; nucleotides not matched to a gene: 8. From germline, CDR1 is SGDLS and CDR2 YYNGEE. This CDR3 comprises 16 residues. The CDR3 region is CASSSPGTGPYNEQFF. In DNA, the CDR3 is TGTGCCAGCAGCTCCCCGGGGACAGGTCCCTACAATGAGCAGTTCTTC.

In DNA, the CDR3 is TGTGCCAGCAAGGAGGGGAACACCGGGGAGCTGTTTTTT. It translates to CASKEGNTGELFF. V usage is TRBV6-5 and J usage is TRBJ2-2; D is perhaps TRBD2 (6 bases). V was cut by 7 bases and J by 1 base, with 7 bases left in between. There are 13 residues in the CDR3. Germline CDR1 is MNHEY and CDR2 is SVGAGI.

The chain combines TRBV5-4 with TRBJ1-1; D might be TRBD1 (6 bases). Germline-derived CDR1 and CDR2 are SGHNT and YYREEE (reference sequence). This CDR3 is built from 16 residues. V lost 7 bases and J lost 0, with 19 bases in between. CDR3 coding DNA: TGTGCCAGCTTCCGGGACATCGCTTCAATGAACACTGAAGCTTTCTTT. This codes for CASFRDIASMNTEAFF.

V and J are TRBV5-1 and TRBJ2-5, with 14 bases fitting TRBD2. The germline V gene has CDR1 SGHRS and CDR2 YFSETQ. CDR3 size: 17 residues. After removal of 2 bases from V and 1 base from J, the junction contained 4 bases not matched to a gene. Written as DNA, the CDR3 is TGCGCCAGCAGCTTACTCGGGACTAGCGGGAGCCAAGAGACCCAGTACTTC. Amino acid sequence: CASSLLGTSGSQETQYF.

This chain uses TRBV12-5 with TRBJ2-5, with D possibly being TRBD1 (5 bases). There are 15 residues in the CDR3. Germline assignment: CDR1 LGHNT and CDR2 FRNRAP. Trimming took 1 base from V and 2 from J, leaving 11 bases between them. CDR3 sequence: CASGLDRRQQETQYF. CDR3 nucleotide sequence: TGTGCTAGTGGTTTGGATCGGAGACAGCAAGAGACCCAGTACTTC.

The chain employs TRBV5-1 and TRBJ2-3; D unclear. The CDR3 is made up of 16 amino acids. Between the trimmed V and J ends, which lost 1 base and 0 bases, there was a span of 12 bases. Germline V gene lookup returns CDR1 SGHRS and CDR2 YFSETQ. CDR3 amino acids: CASSLQALSSTDTQYF. The CDR3 region has the DNA TGCGCCAGCAGCTTGCAGGCACTTTCTAGCACAGATACGCAGTATTTT. Variable domain in full (rest from reference TRBV5-1 and TRBJ2-3): KAGVTQTPRYLIKTRGQQVTLSCSPISGHRSVSWYQQTPGQGLQFLFEYFSETQRNKGNFPGRFSGRQFSNSRSEMNVSTLELGDSALYLCASSLQALSSTDTQYFGPGTRLTVL.

The J gene is TRBJ2-5, the V gene TRBV7-2; 10 nucleotides agree with TRBD2. The CDR3 length is 15 residues. Germline CDR1 reads SGHTA; CDR2 reads FQGNSA. J gave up 5 bases and V 6 bases, and 9 bases lay outside the gene matches. Written as DNA, the CDR3 is TGTGCCAGCAGTCTAGCGGGGGCTCATGGGGAGACCCAGTACTTC. This codes for CASSLAGAHGETQYF.

With respect to this clone: A read error may explain this, as a much larger clone is one base away. The chain employs TRBV11-2 and TRBJ1-1, with D perhaps matching TRBD1 (5 bases). The V end was cut by 5 bases, the J end by 1 base, with 8 bases between. This CDR3 is built from 13 residues. Germline V gene lookup returns CDR1 SGHAT and CDR2 FQNNGV. The CDR3 here is CASSPGQNTEAFF. The CDR3 DNA reads as TGTGCCAGCAGCCCCGGACAGAACACTGAAGCTTTCTTT.

This chain links TRBV11-3 with TRBJ2-1, with 7 bases aligning to TRBD2. The CDR3 is 16 amino acids. V lost 0 bases to trimming and J lost 9 bases; unmatched junction nucleotides: 11. Germline V gene sequence: CDR1 SGHNT, CDR2 YENEEA. The CDR3 loop is CASSLDQTRGRGEQFF. The CDR3 DNA follows: TGTGCCAGCAGCTTAGATCAAACGCGGGGGAGGGGTGAGCAGTTCTTC.

This clone was observed a few times. The V call is TRBV7-8, the J call TRBJ2-1, with D possibly TRBD1 on 6 matching bases. Per the germline V gene, CDR1 is SGHVS and CDR2 is FQNEAQ. CDR3 length: 16 residues. The V gene lost 1 base and the J gene lost 6 bases, with 16 bases spanning the gap. The CDR3 DNA reads as TGTGCCAGCAGCTTAGTTGGACAGCGTAGGGGCAATGAGCAGTTCTTC. Its protein product is CASSLVGQRRGNEQFF.

V usage is TRBV19 and J usage is TRBJ1-2; 8 bases match TRBD1. Germline CDR1 LNHDA, CDR2 SQIVND (reference sequence). This CDR3 is built from 12 residues. Unmatched junction bases numbered 4, after V lost 7 bases and J lost 6 bases. CDR3 DNA: TGTGCCAGTAAGGGCAGGGGGCATGGCTACACCTTC. Its protein product is CASKGRGHGYTF. Full variable domain (remainder filled in from reference TRBV19 and TRBJ1-2): DGGITQSPKYLFRKEGQNVTLSCEQNLNHDAMYWYRQDPGQGLRLIYYSQIVNDFQKGDIAEGYSVSREKKESFPLTVTSAQKNPTAFYLCASKGRGHGYTFGSGTRLTVV.